One and the same sample provided the 9 T cell receptor beta chains below, sequenced in a study of control samples from healthy donors and cancer patients. The assay was immunoSEQ multiplex PCR, and TCRdb's table has in-frame clones only and misses some. Of about 94,000 clones detected, 75% to 95% appear once; the ten largest clones hold roughly 3.4%. Material: blood. These receptors came from a woman aged 18-30 years in good health.

The rearrangement links TRBV5-1 to TRBJ1-1, with 8 bases lining up with TRBD1. CDR3 size: 16 residues. The V segment lost 5 bases and the J segment 4 bases; nucleotides outside the gene matches: 13. The V gene's germline CDR1 is SGHRS and CDR2 YFSETQ. The CDR3 spells CASREEGRGLVTEAFF. The CDR3 bases are TGCGCCAGCAGGGAGGAGGGCAGGGGGCTGGTCACTGAAGCTTTCTTT.

This chain links TRBV5-8 with TRBJ1-1; D gene unclear. V was cut by 0 bases and J by 4 bases, with 7 bases left in between. CDR1 and CDR2 from the germline V gene are SGHTS and YDEGEE. The CDR3 runs to 13 residues. In DNA, the CDR3 is TGTGCCAGCAGCTTGGGGGGTATCACTGAAGCTTTCTTT. It specifies CASSLGGITEAFF.

The chain uses TRBV11-2 and TRBJ1-6, with D hard to call. Germline V gives CDR1 SGHAT, CDR2 FQNNGV. Trimming stripped 1 base from V and 2 bases from J, with 12 bases between. The CDR3 sequence is 17 residues long. For the CDR3, the DNA is TGTGCCAGCAGCTTAGGTTTTTCGGGTACCTATAATTCACCCCTCCACTTT. Residues: CASSLGFSGTYNSPLHF.

V and J are TRBV5-1 and TRBJ2-7; 9 bases match TRBD1. The germline CDR1 and CDR2 sequences are SGHRS and YFSETQ. The CDR3 consists of 14 residues. The ends lost 3 bases at V and 2 bases at J; junction bases unmatched: 3. For the CDR3, the DNA is TGCGCCAGCAGCTCGGGACAGGGCACCTACGAGCAGTACTTC. Protein product: CASSSGQGTYEQYF.

This clone was counted between two and nine times. The CDR3: CASSESPGRMNTEAFF. Here the CDR3 DNA reads TGCGCCAGCAGTGAGTCTCCGGGACGGATGAACACTGAAGCTTTCTTT. The gene calls are TRBV10-1 and TRBJ1-1; D might be TRBD1 (5 bases). CDR1 and CDR2 from the germline V gene are WNHNN and SYGVQD (reference sequence). V lost 0 bases and J lost 0, with 11 bases in between. The CDR3 covers 16 residues.

The chain employs TRBV29-1 and TRBJ2-1; 7 nucleotides agree with TRBD1. The CDR3 totals 15 residues. Germline loops: CDR1 SQVTM, CDR2 ANQGSEA. In DNA form, the CDR3 reads TGCTTCGCGAGTCGGGACAGCATTCCCTACAATGAGCAGTTCTTC. Residues: CFASRDSIPYNEQFF.

Turning to this clone: Other DNA sequences of this sample code for an identical CDR3. The chain is built from TRBV9 and TRBJ2-7; TRBD1 agrees at 7 bases. The CDR3 has 16 amino acids. CDR1 is SGDLS and CDR2 is YYNGEE in the germline V gene. Germline trimming cut 3 bases from V and 7 bases from J; bases unmatched to any gene: 16. For the CDR3, the DNA is TGTGCCAGCAGCGCGCAATATGGGACAGCTCCTACGGAGCAGTACTTC. This codes for CASSAQYGTAPTEQYF.

This chain joins TRBV7-8 and TRBJ1-3; the D gene is possibly TRBD1 (5 bases). The germline V gene has CDR1 SGHVS and CDR2 FQNEAQ. This CDR3 region has 15 residues. V shed 5 bases and J shed 4 bases, with 15 bases lying between them. Written as DNA, the CDR3 is TGTGCCAGCAGCCCCGGACCAGGGAACGGAAACACCATATATTTT. Its protein is CASSPGPGNGNTIYF.

The chain joins TRBV5-4 to TRBJ1-2; tentative D call: TRBD1 (5 bases). V was clipped by 0 bases and J by 6 bases, with 21 bases between them. The CDR3 extends over 17 amino acids. Germline loops: CDR1 SGHNT, CDR2 YYREEE (reference sequence). The chain's CDR3 is CASSLDSLTFEGNGYTF. CDR3 DNA: TGTGCCAGCAGCTTGGACAGCCTAACTTTTGAGGGGAATGGCTACACCTTC. Drawing the rest from reference TRBV5-4 and TRBJ1-2, the complete variable domain is ETGVTQSPTHLIKTRGQQVTLRCSSQSGHNTVSWYQQALGQGPQFIFQYYREEENGRGNFPPRFSGLQFPNYSSELNVNALELDDSALYLCASSLDSLTFEGNGYTFGSGTRLTVV.